These T cell receptor beta chains were read from a single sample in a study of a mutant IDH1 vaccine in newly diagnosed glioma. Libraries were prepared by immunoSEQ multiplex PCR; TCRdb keeps only in-frame clonotypes and omits some of them. The table shows about 54,000 clones, with approximately 80% occurring only once. Sequencing was performed on PBMCs, taken from a glioma patient treated with radiotherapy, temozolomide or both. These TCRs come from a man aged 18 to 29 with glioma. CDR3s leave out the opening cysteine and the closing phenylalanine or tryptophan. The D gene is left open where the match is weak.

j_gene | d_gene | v_gene | CDR3aa
TRBJ1-1 | - | TRBV9 | ASRGPKNTEAF
TRBJ2-2 | TRBD1 | TRBV5-1 | ASSPRTGGSGELF
TRBJ2-2 | - | TRBV4-3 | ASSQGITNTGELF
TRBJ1-5 | - | TRBV30 | AWSVGGNQPQH
TRBJ2-3 | - | TRBV7-2 | ASSLGGENTQY
TRBJ1-2 | - | TRBV30 | AWSVTHYGYT
TRBJ1-5 | - | TRBV6-5 | ASSYSPVGPQH
TRBJ1-2 | TRBD1 | TRBV18 | ASSREIGQGGNGYT
TRBJ1-1 | - | TRBV7-6 | ASSLDLNTEAF
TRBJ1-4 | - | TRBV6-5 | ASRGGYSPGEKLF
TRBJ1-1 | - | TRBV18 | ASSLTQENTEAF
TRBJ1-2 | TRBD1 | TRBV5-6 | ASSLRRTGGADGYT
TRBJ1-5 | - | TRBV7-2 | ASSLAGLGNQPQH
TRBJ1-1 | - | TRBV5-1 | ASSRGLDTEAF
TRBJ2-2 | - | TRBV7-3 | ASSFSSTGGLNTGELF
TRBJ1-5 | - | TRBV7-2 | ASSSRVGGGNQPQH
TRBJ1-5 | - | TRBV18 | ASSSGPSGGQPQH
TRBJ1-5 | - | TRBV5-8 | ASSLKYSNQPQH
TRBJ1-1 | - | TRBV5-1 | ASSLSPGGIGTEAF
TRBJ2-1 | - | TRBV7-2 | ASSWDEWPYNEQF
TRBJ1-1 | - | TRBV6-5 | ASSYAGSKGEAF
TRBJ1-4 | - | TRBV30 | ASLRGGREKLF
TRBJ1-1 | TRBD1 | TRBV10-3 | ATLQTQQGRAF
TRBJ1-2 | - | TRBV9 | ASSVGGQINYGYT
TRBJ2-1 | - | TRBV7-9 | ASSLLPGLNYNEQF
TRBJ2-5 | - | TRBV10-3 | AISVDSQETQY
TRBJ2-7 | - | TRBV25-1 | ASRDRLTSYEQY
TRBJ1-2 | - | TRBV19 | ASSLPTGDLYGYT
TRBJ2-7 | - | TRBV30 | ACRGESPYEQY
TRBJ1-1 | TRBD1 | TRBV19 | ASTTGPTEAF
TRBJ1-1 | TRBD1 | TRBV6-5 | ASRSTGGRRTEAF
TRBJ1-1 | TRBD1 | TRBV9 | ASSVIPDRWRDTEAF
TRBJ1-5 | - | TRBV4-3 | ASSVQGGQPQH
TRBJ1-1 | - | TRBV6-6 | ASQTGRGNTEAF
TRBJ1-2 | - | TRBV7-9 | ASSPQARGDNYGYT
TRBJ1-2 | - | TRBV19 | ASIRTVYGYT
TRBJ1-1 | - | TRBV6-5 | ASSYTGVIGEAF
TRBJ2-6 | - | TRBV18 | ASSPQESGANVLT
TRBJ1-1 | TRBD1 | TRBV18 | ASSPGQGGNTEAF
TRBJ2-1 | TRBD2 | TRBV6-6 | ASSTSGGGYNEQF
TRBJ2-1 | TRBD2 | TRBV9 | ASSNKFREGRDEQF
TRBJ1-5 | TRBD1 | TRBV28 | ASSSGQGAGQPQH
TRBJ2-2 | TRBD1 | TRBV6-4 | ASSPGQHTGELF
TRBJ1-5 | TRBD1 | TRBV6-1 | ASSEPGTGVAYRQPQH
TRBJ1-1 | - | TRBV7-9 | ASNTLGTEAF
TRBJ1-2 | - | TRBV30 | AWSVGGVGYT
TRBJ2-2 | TRBD2 | TRBV7-7 | ASSLGLAANTGELF
TRBJ1-3 | TRBD1 | TRBV28 | ASTPGQGAGNTIY
TRBJ2-7 | TRBD1 | TRBV5-1 | ASSLGDPGQGGSYEQY
TRBJ1-1 | - | TRBV25-1 | ASSVQGWGTEAF
TRBJ1-1 | TRBD1 | TRBV5-8 | ASSWGGQGTEAF
TRBJ2-7 | - | TRBV2 | ASSRASIYEQY
TRBJ2-1 | - | TRBV5-6 | ASSIDSKGQF
TRBJ1-5 | - | TRBV18 | ASSPPYRNQPQH
TRBJ1-4 | - | TRBV9 | ASSVDPNGREKLF